These T cell receptor beta chains were read from a single sample in a study of cytomegalovirus exposure and HLA in healthy donors. Using immunoSEQ multiplex PCR, the repertoire was profiled, and TCRdb retains in-frame clones only, with some absent. The sample gives some 190,000 clones, 87% of which show up once; over 1% is in the top ten. The sequenced sample consisted of PBMCs. Every receptor here comes from a man aged 25-40 years in good health and CMV-seronegative. Each CDR3 is given with its conserved first and last residue. The order of the fields is D gene, clone size, J gene, V gene, CDR3 protein, CDR3 DNA. The D gene is left open where the match is weak. Rows may omit the clone size; those that give it use once, few, many or a size class.

d_gene: NA
abundance: NA
j_gene: TRBJ2-1
v_gene: TRBV19
CDR3aa: CASSNRVTRDKYNEQFF
CDR3nt: TGTGCCAGTAGTAATCGTGTCACCCGGGACAAATACAATGAGCAGTTCTTC

d_gene: NA
abundance: NA
j_gene: TRBJ2-5
v_gene: TRBV5-4
CDR3aa: CASSYFWETQYF
CDR3nt: TGTGCCAGCAGCTACTTTTGGGAGACCCAGTACTTC

d_gene: TRBD2
abundance: once
j_gene: TRBJ2-1
v_gene: TRBV9
CDR3aa: CASSAASGGIYNEQFF
CDR3nt: TGTGCCAGCAGCGCGGCTAGCGGGGGGATTTACAATGAGCAGTTCTTC

d_gene: NA
abundance: NA
j_gene: TRBJ2-4
v_gene: TRBV13
CDR3aa: CASSLAGENIQYF
CDR3nt: TGTGCCAGCAGCTTAGCGGGGGAAAACATTCAGTACTTC

d_gene: NA
abundance: NA
j_gene: TRBJ1-2
v_gene: TRBV27
CDR3aa: CASSLSGGGLYGYTF
CDR3nt: TGTGCCAGCAGTTTATCGGGAGGAGGGCTATATGGCTACACCTTC

d_gene: NA
abundance: few
j_gene: TRBJ1-1
v_gene: TRBV7-9
CDR3aa: CASSGRDTEAFF
CDR3nt: TGTGCCAGCAGCGGCAGGGACACTGAAGCTTTCTTT

d_gene: NA
abundance: NA
j_gene: TRBJ1-6
v_gene: TRBV6-1
CDR3aa: CASGRPNSPLHF
CDR3nt: TGTGCCAGTGGGAGGCCCAATTCACCCCTCCACTTT

d_gene: TRBD1
abundance: NA
j_gene: TRBJ2-7
v_gene: TRBV19
CDR3aa: CASSGTGGSEQYF
CDR3nt: TGTGCCAGTAGTGGGACAGGGGGGAGTGAGCAGTACTTC

d_gene: NA
abundance: NA
j_gene: TRBJ1-2
v_gene: TRBV5-8
CDR3aa: CASSLAGDYGYTF
CDR3nt: TGTGCCAGCAGCTTGGCGGGTGACTATGGCTACACCTTC

d_gene: TRBD1
abundance: NA
j_gene: TRBJ2-2
v_gene: TRBV14
CDR3aa: CASSQVVGGAVGELFF
CDR3nt: TGTGCCAGCAGCCAAGTTGTAGGGGGCGCGGTCGGGGAGCTGTTTTTT

d_gene: NA
abundance: NA
j_gene: TRBJ2-7
v_gene: TRBV5-4
CDR3aa: CASSLPGGDSYEQYF
CDR3nt: TGTGCCAGCAGCTTGCCGGGCGGGGACTCCTACGAGCAGTACTTC

d_gene: TRBD2
abundance: NA
j_gene: TRBJ2-3
v_gene: TRBV5-1
CDR3aa: CASSQTGGYTDTQYF
CDR3nt: TGCGCCAGCAGCCAGACGGGGGGTTACACAGATACGCAGTATTTT

d_gene: NA
abundance: NA
j_gene: TRBJ1-2
v_gene: TRBV12-2
CDR3aa: CASRLTDPNYGYTF
CDR3nt: TGTGCAAGTCGCTTGACAGACCCAAACTATGGCTACACCTTC

d_gene: TRBD1
abundance: NA
j_gene: TRBJ1-1
v_gene: TRBV15
CDR3aa: CATSRAQGAGTEAFF
CDR3nt: TGTGCCACCAGCAGAGCTCAGGGGGCGGGCACTGAAGCTTTCTTT

d_gene: NA
abundance: NA
j_gene: TRBJ2-7
v_gene: TRBV21-1
CDR3aa: CASSNQRVIYEQYF
CDR3nt: TGTGCCAGCAGCAACCAGCGGGTTATCTACGAGCAGTACTTC

d_gene: NA
abundance: NA
j_gene: TRBJ2-3
v_gene: TRBV7-9
CDR3aa: CASSSVLAGYKYF
CDR3nt: TGTGCCAGCAGCTCCGTACTAGCTGGGTACAAGTATTTT

d_gene: TRBD2
abundance: few
j_gene: TRBJ2-3
v_gene: TRBV2
CDR3aa: CASSEDSGRAGDTQYF
CDR3nt: TGTGCCAGCAGTGAAGATTCCGGGAGGGCTGGAGATACGCAGTATTTT

d_gene: TRBD2
abundance: once
j_gene: TRBJ2-3
v_gene: TRBV11-2
CDR3aa: CASSLRLLAGSTDTQYF
CDR3nt: TGTGCCAGCAGCTTACGGCTGCTAGCGGGGAGCACAGATACGCAGTATTTT

d_gene: NA
abundance: NA
j_gene: TRBJ1-3
v_gene: TRBV4-2
CDR3aa: CASSQETGSSGNTIYF
CDR3nt: TGTGCCAGCAGCCAAGAAACAGGGTCTTCTGGAAACACCATATATTTT

d_gene: TRBD1
abundance: NA
j_gene: TRBJ2-7
v_gene: TRBV9
CDR3aa: CASSLAGTGGGEQYF
CDR3nt: TGTGCCAGCAGCTTAGCCGGGACAGGGGGCGGAGAGCAGTACTTC

d_gene: NA
abundance: NA
j_gene: TRBJ1-5
v_gene: TRBV5-1
CDR3aa: CASRPNPGDQPQHF
CDR3nt: TGCGCCAGCAGACCAAACCCGGGGGATCAGCCCCAGCATTTT

d_gene: TRBD1
abundance: NA
j_gene: TRBJ1-2
v_gene: TRBV6-5
CDR3aa: CASSYGTGRGYTF
CDR3nt: TGTGCCAGCAGTTATGGGACAGGGAGGGGCTACACCTTC

d_gene: NA
abundance: NA
j_gene: TRBJ1-3
v_gene: TRBV19
CDR3aa: CASSRVQGSGNTIYF
CDR3nt: TGTGCCAGTAGTCGCGTTCAGGGAAGTGGAAACACCATATATTTT

d_gene: NA
abundance: NA
j_gene: TRBJ2-6
v_gene: TRBV11-1
CDR3aa: CASSLVSGANGLTF
CDR3nt: TGTGCCAGCAGCTTAGTCTCTGGGGCCAACGGCCTGACTTTC

d_gene: NA
abundance: NA
j_gene: TRBJ1-5
v_gene: TRBV6-5
CDR3aa: CASSQDMGSNQPQHF
CDR3nt: TGTGCCAGCAGTCAGGACATGGGGTCCAATCAGCCCCAGCATTTT

d_gene: NA
abundance: few
j_gene: TRBJ2-5
v_gene: TRBV30
CDR3aa: CAWSEESPKTQYF
CDR3nt: TGTGCCTGGAGTGAGGAGAGTCCAAAGACCCAGTACTTC

d_gene: NA
abundance: NA
j_gene: TRBJ2-7
v_gene: TRBV28
CDR3aa: CASSLATRASYEQYF
CDR3nt: TGTGCCAGCAGTTTAGCGACGCGGGCCTCCTACGAGCAGTACTTC

d_gene: TRBD2
abundance: NA
j_gene: TRBJ2-5
v_gene: TRBV2
CDR3aa: CATWGGLATQETQYF
CDR3nt: TGTGCAACCTGGGGGGGACTAGCGACCCAAGAGACCCAGTACTTC

d_gene: NA
abundance: NA
j_gene: TRBJ2-3
v_gene: TRBV7-6
CDR3aa: CASSLAGSPTDTQYF
CDR3nt: TGTGCCAGCAGCTTAGCCGGGAGTCCCACAGATACGCAGTATTTT

d_gene: TRBD1
abundance: NA
j_gene: TRBJ1-2
v_gene: TRBV29-1
CDR3aa: CSVTGTGQGYTF
CDR3nt: TGCAGCGTTACCGGGACAGGGCAAGGCTACACCTTC

d_gene: TRBD2
abundance: NA
j_gene: TRBJ2-1
v_gene: TRBV5-6
CDR3aa: CASSLAASGVHNEQFF
CDR3nt: TGTGCCAGCAGCTTGGCCGCTAGCGGGGTCCACAATGAGCAGTTCTTC

d_gene: TRBD2
abundance: NA
j_gene: TRBJ2-7
v_gene: TRBV5-1
CDR3aa: CASSLGDSGGNYEQYF
CDR3nt: TGCGCCAGCAGCCTCGGGGACTCGGGGGGAAACTACGAGCAGTACTTC

d_gene: NA
abundance: NA
j_gene: TRBJ2-3
v_gene: TRBV7-2
CDR3aa: CASSLARRGGDTQYF
CDR3nt: TGTGCCAGCAGCTTAGCGCGGCGGGGTGGAGATACGCAGTATTTT

d_gene: TRBD1
abundance: NA
j_gene: TRBJ1-4
v_gene: TRBV5-6
CDR3aa: CASSSGQGVEKLFF
CDR3nt: TGTGCCAGCAGCTCCGGACAGGGTGTTGAAAAACTGTTTTTT

d_gene: NA
abundance: NA
j_gene: TRBJ2-2
v_gene: TRBV7-2
CDR3aa: CASSSPARQVMNTGELFF
CDR3nt: TGTGCCAGCAGCTCCCCCGCGAGACAGGTCATGAACACCGGGGAGCTGTTTTTT

d_gene: NA
abundance: NA
j_gene: TRBJ1-4
v_gene: TRBV13
CDR3aa: CASSLGGRGTNEKLFF
CDR3nt: TGTGCCAGCAGCTTAGGCGGTAGGGGAACTAATGAAAAACTGTTTTTT

d_gene: NA
abundance: NA
j_gene: TRBJ1-6
v_gene: TRBV18
CDR3aa: CASSPTLDSNSPLHF
CDR3nt: TGTGCCAGCTCACCGACCCTGGACAGTAATTCACCCCTCCACTTT

d_gene: NA
abundance: few
j_gene: TRBJ2-1
v_gene: TRBV5-1
CDR3aa: CASSLELAGDYNEQFF
CDR3nt: TGCGCCAGCAGCTTGGAATTAGCCGGGGACTACAATGAGCAGTTCTTC

d_gene: NA
abundance: NA
j_gene: TRBJ2-1
v_gene: TRBV27
CDR3aa: CASRGLWASLNEQFF
CDR3nt: TGTGCCAGCAGGGGACTCTGGGCTTCCCTCAATGAGCAGTTCTTC

d_gene: TRBD2
abundance: few
j_gene: TRBJ2-2
v_gene: TRBV4-3
CDR3aa: CASSRLAGRDTGELFF
CDR3nt: TGCGCCAGCAGCCGACTAGCGGGTAGGGACACCGGGGAGCTGTTTTTT

d_gene: NA
abundance: NA
j_gene: TRBJ2-3
v_gene: TRBV11-3
CDR3aa: CASSLGSTTDTQYF
CDR3nt: TGTGCCAGCAGCTTGGGCAGCACCACAGATACGCAGTATTTT

d_gene: TRBD1
abundance: NA
j_gene: TRBJ2-2
v_gene: TRBV7-9
CDR3aa: CASSFSRQGNTGELFF
CDR3nt: TGTGCCAGCAGCTTCTCGAGACAGGGGAACACCGGGGAGCTGTTTTTT

d_gene: NA
abundance: NA
j_gene: TRBJ2-7
v_gene: TRBV30
CDR3aa: CAWSVTRPIPSYEQYF
CDR3nt: TGTGCCTGGAGTGTAACCAGGCCAATCCCTTCTTACGAGCAGTACTTC

d_gene: TRBD1
abundance: NA
j_gene: TRBJ1-6
v_gene: TRBV2
CDR3aa: CASSQTGVATPLHF
CDR3nt: TGTGCCAGCAGTCAAACAGGGGTCGCGACACCCCTCCACTTT

d_gene: NA
abundance: NA
j_gene: TRBJ1-1
v_gene: TRBV25-1
CDR3aa: CASKTVLNTETFF
CDR3nt: TGTGCCAGCAAGACAGTTTTGAACACTGAAACTTTCTTT

d_gene: NA
abundance: NA
j_gene: TRBJ1-5
v_gene: TRBV7-9
CDR3aa: CASSLGAVTNQPQHF
CDR3nt: TGTGCCAGCAGCCTGGGGGCAGTAACCAATCAGCCCCAGCATTTT

d_gene: NA
abundance: NA
j_gene: TRBJ2-7
v_gene: TRBV10-1
CDR3aa: CASSESDIAYKSYEQYF
CDR3nt: TGCGCCAGCAGTGAGTCTGATATAGCGTACAAATCCTACGAGCAGTACTTC

d_gene: NA
abundance: NA
j_gene: TRBJ2-1
v_gene: TRBV5-1
CDR3aa: CASSLADEQFF
CDR3nt: TGCGCCAGCAGCTTGGCCGATGAGCAGTTCTTC

d_gene: NA
abundance: NA
j_gene: TRBJ2-7
v_gene: TRBV2
CDR3aa: CASREFEQYF
CDR3nt: TGTGCCAGCAGGGAGTTCGAGCAGTACTTC

d_gene: TRBD2
abundance: NA
j_gene: TRBJ2-2
v_gene: TRBV9
CDR3aa: CASSPVLATHTGELFF
CDR3nt: TGTGCCAGCAGCCCCGTACTAGCGACGCACACCGGGGAGCTGTTTTTT

d_gene: TRBD1
abundance: NA
j_gene: TRBJ2-7
v_gene: TRBV5-1
CDR3aa: CASSAERTGSHEQYF
CDR3nt: TGCGCCAGCAGCGCTGAGAGGACAGGGAGCCACGAGCAGTACTTC

d_gene: NA
abundance: NA
j_gene: TRBJ2-7
v_gene: TRBV6-5
CDR3aa: CASSDSKRHSYEQYF
CDR3nt: TGTGCCAGCAGTGACTCAAAGCGGCACTCCTACGAGCAGTACTTC

d_gene: NA
abundance: NA
j_gene: TRBJ2-1
v_gene: TRBV9
CDR3aa: CASSGTRVGSYNEQFF
CDR3nt: TGTGCCAGCAGCGGGACCAGGGTGGGCTCCTACAATGAGCAGTTCTTC

d_gene: NA
abundance: NA
j_gene: TRBJ2-7
v_gene: TRBV18
CDR3aa: CASSMAIGGEQYF
CDR3nt: TGTGCCAGCTCAATGGCTATCGGAGGGGAGCAGTACTTC

d_gene: TRBD1
abundance: NA
j_gene: TRBJ1-1
v_gene: TRBV5-1
CDR3aa: CASSLGVGTGVPKNTEAFF
CDR3nt: TGCGCCAGCAGCCTCGGAGTCGGGACAGGGGTTCCCAAGAACACTGAAGCTTTCTTT

d_gene: NA
abundance: NA
j_gene: TRBJ2-7
v_gene: TRBV5-4
CDR3aa: CASSEGGNEQYF
CDR3nt: TGTGCCAGCAGCGAAGGGGGAAACGAGCAGTACTTC